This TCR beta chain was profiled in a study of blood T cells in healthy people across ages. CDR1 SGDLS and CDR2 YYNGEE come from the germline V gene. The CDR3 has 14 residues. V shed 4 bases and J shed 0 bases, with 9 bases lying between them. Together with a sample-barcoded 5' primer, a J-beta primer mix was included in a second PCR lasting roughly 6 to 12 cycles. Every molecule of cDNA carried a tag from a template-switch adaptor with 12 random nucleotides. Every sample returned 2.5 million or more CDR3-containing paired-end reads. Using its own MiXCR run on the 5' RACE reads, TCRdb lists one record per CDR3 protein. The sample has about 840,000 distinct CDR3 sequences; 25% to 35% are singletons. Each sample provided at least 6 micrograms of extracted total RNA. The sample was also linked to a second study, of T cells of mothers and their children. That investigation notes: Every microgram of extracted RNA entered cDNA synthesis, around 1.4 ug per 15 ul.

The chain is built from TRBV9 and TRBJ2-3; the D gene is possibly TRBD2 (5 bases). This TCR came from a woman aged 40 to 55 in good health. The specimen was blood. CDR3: CASSRGPSTDTQYF. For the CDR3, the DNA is TGTGCCAGCAGCCGAGGGCCGAGCACAGATACGCAGTATTTT.